The 6 T cell receptor beta chains below were found in one sample sequenced in a study of OX40 agonist ivuxolimab in advanced cancers. Clones were sequenced by immunoSEQ multiplex PCR, and TCRdb holds only the in-frame ones, with some missing. The top ten clones hold roughly 0.99% of a sample with 50,000 to 65,000 clones, approximately 85% of them seen once. The sample was CD4+ or CD8+ T cells sorted from blood, taken in a trial of the OX40 agonist ivuxolimab. These TCRs come from an adult with an advanced solid tumor such as melanoma, head and neck, liver or kidney cancer.

A few counts support this clone. This chain uses TRBV2 with TRBJ2-7; D tentatively fits TRBD1 or TRBD2 (5 bases each). CDR3 length: 16 amino acids. Per germline, CDR1 SNHLY and CDR2 FYNNEI. Trimming left V 6 bases short and J 2 bases short, with 20 bases between. CDR3 sequence reads: CASSLTRGRVPYEQYF. CDR3 DNA sequence: TGTGCCAGCAGCCTGACGAGGGGTCGCGTCCCCTACGAGCAGTACTTC.

The chain recombines TRBV9 with TRBJ2-5; D perhaps matches TRBD1 (7 bases). This CDR3 has 16 residues. Germline loops: CDR1 SGDLS, CDR2 YYNGEE. The V end lost 4 bases, the J end lost 5 bases, and 21 bases lay between the germline ends. CDR3 sequence: CASSPGGQGLRETQYF. CDR3 bases: TGTGCCAGCAGCCCAGGGGGGCAGGGGCTTCGCGAGACCCAGTACTTC.

The rearrangement joins TRBV12-1 to TRBJ1-2; TRBD1 is the table's D call, not checked against the DNA. TRBV12-1 is labeled a pseudogene. The CDR3 is made up of 15 amino acids. The CDR3 loop is CASSPRDRINYGYTF. CDR3 DNA sequence: TGTGCCAGCAGCCCCCGTGACAGGATTAACTATGGCTACACCTTC.

V and J are TRBV4-3 and TRBJ2-2, with D hard to call. The CDR3 contains 15 residues. The germline V and J ends were trimmed by 0 bases and 4 bases, with 9 bases remaining between them. Germline values: CDR1 LGHNA, CDR2 YSLEER. CDR3 sequence: CASSQESVVTGELFF. The CDR3 region has the DNA TGCGCCAGCAGCCAAGAATCGGTAGTCACCGGGGAGCTGTTTTTT.

This chain links TRBV5-1 with TRBJ1-2; 10 bases agree with TRBD1. Germline-derived CDR1 and CDR2 are SGHRS and YFSETQ. V lost 5 bases, J lost 7 bases, and 2 bases stayed unmatched. This CDR3 is 12 amino acids long. This CDR3 reads CASRGTGVGYTF. The CDR3 nucleotides are TGCGCCAGCAGGGGGACAGGGGTTGGCTACACCTTC.

The chain uses TRBV4-2 and TRBJ2-7; D not certain. The germline V gene encodes CDR1 LGHNA and CDR2 YNFKEQ. This CDR3 spans 13 amino acids. V lost 2 bases, J lost 0 bases, and 5 bases lay in between. The CDR3 region is CASSQRVSYEQYF. CDR3 DNA: TGTGCCAGCAGCCAAAGGGTCTCCTACGAGCAGTACTTC.